This is a list of T cell receptor beta chains from one sample in a study of cytomegalovirus exposure and HLA in healthy donors. The protocol was immunoSEQ multiplex PCR, while the TCRdb copy is restricted to in-frame clones and leaves out a portion. The sample contains about 160,000 clones, about 82% of which appear only once. Material for sequencing was PBMCs. The receptors derive from a male donor in good health and CMV-seronegative. The CDR3 runs from the conserved cysteine through the conserved F or W. D genes are given only for firm matches. Clone size is shown for a subset of rows, as once, few, many or a class of expanded clone.

v_call	j_call	d_call	clone_size	cdr3_nt	cdr3_aa
TRBV19	TRBJ2-5	TRBD2	-	TGTGCCAGTCGACTAGCGGGGTTAGAGACCCAGTACTTC	CASRLAGLETQYF
TRBV14	TRBJ2-7	TRBD2	-	TGTGCCAGCAGCCCCGGACTAGCACGTTCAGGGGAGCAGTACTTC	CASSPGLARSGEQYF
TRBV19	TRBJ1-1	-	-	TGTGCCAGTACCCGAACTGACAGGCCTTCTGAAGCTTTCTTT	CASTRTDRPSEAFF
TRBV14	TRBJ2-5	TRBD1	-	TGTGCCAGCAGCCGACCGGACAGGGAAGAGACCCAGTACTTC	CASSRPDREETQYF
TRBV9	TRBJ2-2	TRBD2	-	TGTGCCAGCAGCGTAGTAGATCGGGGGGTGACCGGGGAGCTGTTTTTT	CASSVVDRGVTGELFF
TRBV7-8	TRBJ2-2	-	-	TGTGCCAGCAGCTTTATACGGGAGAAAGACACCGGGGAGCTGTTTTTT	CASSFIREKDTGELFF
TRBV27	TRBJ2-7	-	-	TGTGCCAGCAGTTCCATCCCAGACGGGTACGAGCAGTACTTC	CASSSIPDGYEQYF
TRBV5-6	TRBJ2-7	TRBD1	few	TGTGCCAGCAGCCCAGACGGGACAGCCTACGAGCAGTACTTC	CASSPDGTAYEQYF
TRBV5-1	TRBJ2-7	TRBD1	-	TGCGCCAGCAGCACCGGGACAGCCTTCTACGAGCAGTACTTC	CASSTGTAFYEQYF
TRBV6-1	TRBJ2-1	TRBD1	-	TGTGCCAGCAGCGAAACCCGGGACAGGGTGTGGTCCTACAATGAGCAGTTCTTC	CASSETRDRVWSYNEQFF
TRBV18	TRBJ2-4	-	-	TGTGCCAGCTCCTCCGACAGGATCGGGGCCAAAAACATTCAGTACTTC	CASSSDRIGAKNIQYF
TRBV11-2	TRBJ2-7	TRBD1	-	TGTGCCAGCAGTTTAGATCATACAGGGGTTTACGAGCAGTACTTC	CASSLDHTGVYEQYF
TRBV7-2	TRBJ2-1	TRBD2	-	TGTGCCAGCAGCGTCACTAGCGGACTTAACAATGAGCAGTTCTTC	CASSVTSGLNNEQFF
TRBV15	TRBJ2-7	TRBD2	-	TGTGCCACCAGCTATCTAGTTGGACTAGCGGGAGGCGAGCAGTACTTC	CATSYLVGLAGGEQYF
TRBV7-2	TRBJ1-5	-	once	TGTGCCAGCAGCTTAGTGGGGGGGTCGGGCAATCAGCCCCAGCATTTT	CASSLVGGSGNQPQHF
TRBV30	TRBJ1-6	-	-	TGTGCCTGGAGTGCAGACAGGAATTCACCCCTCCACTTT	CAWSADRNSPLHF
TRBV30	TRBJ2-1	TRBD1	-	TGTGCCGGGGACAGTTACAATGAGCAGTTCTTC	CAGDSYNEQFF
TRBV5-4	TRBJ2-3	TRBD2	once	TGTGCCAGCAGCCAAAGCGGGAGGGCCCCAGATACGCAGTATTTT	CASSQSGRAPDTQYF
TRBV6-5	TRBJ1-1	-	-	TGTGCCACGGTCTTAGGGGGGAACACTGAAGCTTTCTTT	CATVLGGNTEAFF
TRBV2	TRBJ2-7	-	-	TGTGCCAGCAGTGAGGCCGGAGCCTACGAGCAGTACTTC	CASSEAGAYEQYF
TRBV27	TRBJ1-4	TRBD1	-	TGTGCCAGCAGAGGACAGGGGGCGAAAGGTTACGAAAAACTGTTTTTT	CASRGQGAKGYEKLFF
TRBV6-5	TRBJ2-3	-	-	-	CASSTSGGRGDTQYF
TRBV10-1	TRBJ1-3	TRBD1	-	TGCGCCAGCAGTGCGTATTATCCGGGACAGGGACCGGGTAACTCTGGAAACACCATATATTTT	CASSAYYPGQGPGNSGNTIYF
TRBV7-9	TRBJ2-3	-	-	TGTTCCAGCAGCCTCCCGGACAGTAATTTGCAGTATTTT	CSSSLPDSNLQYF
TRBV6-4	TRBJ2-5	-	-	TGTGCCAGCAGTGACTCGGGGGGGGCGGCCTCTCGGACCATACAAGAGACCCAGTACTTC	CASSDSGGAASRTIQETQYF
TRBV7-6	TRBJ2-3	TRBD2	-	TGTGCCAGCAGCTTATGGCGAGGCGGGAGGTACACAGATACGCAGTATTTT	CASSLWRGGRYTDTQYF
TRBV28	TRBJ2-3	-	-	TGTGCCAGCAGTTTGTTTGTCCGGTTGACAGATACGCAGTATTTT	CASSLFVRLTDTQYF
TRBV15	TRBJ2-3	TRBD2	-	TGTGCCACCAGCAGAGATTTAGGTAGCGGGAGGAACACAGATACGCAGTATTTT	CATSRDLGSGRNTDTQYF
TRBV19	TRBJ1-5	TRBD1	-	TGTGCCAGTAGTAGCGACAGGGGGCCCAATCAGCCCCAGCATTTT	CASSSDRGPNQPQHF
TRBV4-3	TRBJ1-1	-	-	TGCGCCAGCAGCCAAGAGAAACAGATCGAAGCTTTCTTT	CASSQEKQIEAFF
TRBV7-2	TRBJ2-4	TRBD2	-	TGTGCCAGCAGCTTAAGGGCTAGCGGGGGTGGCAAAAACATTCAGTACTTC	CASSLRASGGGKNIQYF
TRBV2	TRBJ2-4	-	-	TGTGCCAGCATCGCTCAGGGGATAGCCAAAAACATTCAGTACTTC	CASIAQGIAKNIQYF
TRBV18	TRBJ2-1	-	-	TGTGCCAGCTCACCACTCCCCAGGGCAGGAACCTACAATGAGCAGTTCTTC	CASSPLPRAGTYNEQFF
TRBV9	TRBJ2-2	-	-	TGTGCCAGCAGCGTTACAGGGACGGGGGAGCTGTTTTTT	CASSVTGTGELFF
TRBV27	TRBJ2-7	TRBD1	-	TGTGCCAGCAGTTGGGGCGACAGGGGGACCTACGAGCAGTACTTC	CASSWGDRGTYEQYF
TRBV9	TRBJ1-1	-	-	TGTGCCAGCAGCGTAGAAGGGAGGGACACTGAAGCTTTCTTT	CASSVEGRDTEAFF
TRBV25-1	TRBJ2-2	-	once	TGTGCCAGCAGTGAATTAGGCGGTAGCATGAGGACCGGGGAGCTGTTTTTT	CASSELGGSMRTGELFF
TRBV4-2	TRBJ2-1	TRBD1	-	TGTGCCAGCAGCCAACCACAGGGGGCGGGGGAGGGAAATGAGCAGTTCTTC	CASSQPQGAGEGNEQFF